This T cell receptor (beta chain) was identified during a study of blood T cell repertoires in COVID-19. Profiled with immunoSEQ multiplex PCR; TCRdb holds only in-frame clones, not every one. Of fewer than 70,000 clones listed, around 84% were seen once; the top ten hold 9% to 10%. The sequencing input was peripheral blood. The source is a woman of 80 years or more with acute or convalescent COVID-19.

CDR3 sequence (DNA): TGCGCCAGCAGCTTGGTCGGGGGTCAGCTTAATGAAAAACTGTTTTTT. Translated, it gives CASSLVGGQLNEKLFF. V and J are TRBV5-1 and TRBJ1-4, with D possibly TRBD1 on 5 matching bases. V lost 0 bases and J 4 bases, leaving 13 bases between the germline ends. Germline CDR1 is SGHRS and CDR2 is YFSETQ. This CDR3 region has 16 residues.